These 9 T cell receptor beta chains originate from one sample sequenced in a study of cytomegalovirus exposure and HLA in healthy donors. With 60 Vbeta and 13 Jbeta primers, the PCR was carried out. TCRdb keeps only in-frame clones here, not all; method: immunoSEQ multiplex PCR. The table shows more than 150,000 clones, with over 80% occurring only once. Sample: PBMCs. The receptors were sampled from a man aged 50-59 years in good health and CMV-seronegative.

This clone occurred once. This chain joins TRBV16 and TRBJ1-5, with D possibly being TRBD1 (5 bases). Germline loops: CDR1 KGHSY, CDR2 FQNENV. CDR3 length equals 15 residues. V lost 7 bases and J 0 bases, leaving 13 bases between the germline ends. The CDR3 loop reads CASTKEGDSNQPQHF. In nucleotides, the CDR3 is TGTGCCAGCACCAAAGAAGGGGATAGCAATCAGCCCCAGCATTTT.

The gene calls are TRBV6-5 and TRBJ1-3; 8 bases are shared with TRBD1. CDR1 and CDR2 (germline): MNHEY, SVGAGI. The V segment lost 10 bases and the J segment 4 bases; nucleotides outside the gene matches: 12. The CDR3 is made up of 15 amino acids. As DNA, the CDR3 is TGTGCCACATACCGAATGACAGGGGCCGGAAACACCATATATTTT. Translation: CATYRMTGAGNTIYF.

The chain carries TRBV13 and TRBJ2-5, with D perhaps TRBD2 (7 bases). Germline V gene data show CDR1 as PRHDT and CDR2 as FYEKMQ (reference sequence). CDR3 size: 16 residues. V shed 1 base and J shed 1 base, with 13 bases lying between them. The CDR3, as DNA: TGTGCCAGCAGCTTAGAGAGCGGGGACATCCAAGAGACCCAGTACTTC. As protein: CASSLESGDIQETQYF.

Only one count was recorded for this clone. The chain combines TRBV7-2 with TRBJ2-5; 11 positions match TRBD2. Trimming took 5 bases from V and 0 from J; bases not matched to a gene: 5. CDR1 SGHTA and CDR2 FQGNSA come from the germline V gene. The CDR3 totals 16 residues. As DNA, the CDR3 is TGTGCCAGCAGCCTGACTAGCGGGGTGTACCAAGAGACCCAGTACTTC. Translating it yields CASSLTSGVYQETQYF. The full variable domain, rest sourced from reference TRBV7-2 and TRBJ2-5, is GAGVSQSPSNKVTEKGKDVELRCDPISGHTALYWYRQSLGQGLEFLIYFQGNSAPDKSGLPSDRFSAERTGGSVSTLTIQRTQQEDSAVYLCASSLTSGVYQETQYFGPGTRLLVL.

The V call is TRBV30, the J call TRBJ1-1; the match to TRBD1 covers 9 bases. The V gene end was trimmed by 4 bases and the J gene end by 1 base; junction bases not matched to a gene: 16. Germline V lookup: CDR1 GTSNPN, CDR2 SVGIG (reference sequence). CDR3 length equals 18 residues. In DNA, the CDR3 is TGTGCCTGGAATACCAGGTCCTGGGACAGGGACCGGAACACTGAAGCTTTCTTT. Encoded protein: CAWNTRSWDRDRNTEAFF.

The rearrangement joins TRBV30 to TRBJ2-3, with 14 nucleotides matching TRBD2. CDR3 length: 19 amino acids. Germline V gene data show CDR1 as GTSNPN and CDR2 as SVGIG (reference sequence). Unmatched junction bases numbered 16, after V lost 3 bases and J lost 5 bases. CDR3 bases: TGTGCCTGGAGCCCCGGGACGGGGGGACTAGCGGGAGCTAAAGATACGCAGTATTTT. Translated, it gives CAWSPGTGGLAGAKDTQYF.

V usage is TRBV9 and J usage is TRBJ2-1; TRBD2 agrees at 10 bases. With 0 bases clipped from V and 8 bases from J, the junction kept 8 bases outside the gene matches. The CDR3 is made up of 16 amino acids. Germline V gives CDR1 SGDLS, CDR2 YYNGEE. This CDR3 is CASSVGERGGRDEQFF. CDR3 nucleotide sequence: TGTGCCAGCAGCGTAGGTGAGCGGGGGGGCCGCGATGAGCAGTTCTTC.

The chain uses TRBV2 and TRBJ2-7, with 8 positions matching TRBD2. The V segment lost 6 bases and the J segment 6 bases; nucleotides outside the gene matches: 10. Germline V gene lookup returns CDR1 SNHLY and CDR2 FYNNEI. The CDR3 consists of 14 residues. The CDR3 sequence is CASRSGTSRSEQYF. The DNA for the CDR3 is TGTGCCAGCAGATCCGGGACTAGTCGGTCCGAGCAGTACTTC. The full variable domain, rest sourced from reference TRBV2 and TRBJ2-7, is EPEVTQTPSHQVTQMGQEVILRCVPISNHLYFYWYRQILGQKVEFLVSFYNNEISEKSEIFDDQFSVERPDGSNFTLKIRSTKLEDSAMYFCASRSGTSRSEQYFGPGTRLTVT.

This clone was counted a few times. This rearrangement joins TRBV19 to TRBJ2-1; 10 bases line up with TRBD1. The CDR3 covers 15 residues. V lost 3 bases to trimming and J lost 2 bases; unmatched junction nucleotides: 1. Germline V gene data show CDR1 as LNHDA and CDR2 as SQIVND (reference sequence). CDR3 amino acids: CASSMGTGAYNEQFF. The CDR3 bases are TGTGCCAGTAGTATGGGGACAGGGGCCTACAATGAGCAGTTCTTC.